These T cell receptor beta chains were read from a single sample in a study of blood T cell repertoires in COVID-19. Produced via immunoSEQ multiplex PCR; TCRdb's table is partial and in-frame only. The data contain roughly 140,000 clones, roughly four fifths of them singletons. The sample consisted of peripheral blood. The receptors derive from a human donor with acute or convalescent COVID-19. The donor label of this sample is uncertain. CDR3s include the opening cysteine and the closing phenylalanine or tryptophan.

CDR3 protein	V gene	J gene
CASTSPRGQSPDTQYF	TRBV5-6	TRBJ2-3
CASSQGVVQETQYF	TRBV3-1/TRBV3-2	TRBJ2-5
CAISESGAGAEAFF	TRBV10-3	TRBJ1-1
CASRGQFYGYTF	TRBV12-3/TRBV12-4	TRBJ1-2
CASTRGENEQFF	TRBV12-3/TRBV12-4	TRBJ2-1
CASSEGRPGAGANVLTF	TRBV2	TRBJ2-6
CASSERIGTVEAFF	TRBV6-1	TRBJ1-1
CASSQFNLAGYEQYF	TRBV3-1/TRBV3-2	TRBJ2-7
CSAGPDILLHYGYTF	TRBV29-1	TRBJ1-2
CSAGANSFQGATGELFF	TRBV29-1	TRBJ2-2
CASSDIPGAPYGYTF	TRBV4-1	TRBJ1-2
CAISESLTGPYGYTF	TRBV10-3	TRBJ1-2
CASRPSGDTQYF	TRBV6-6	TRBJ2-3
CARGLTYRDKGPKNQPQHF	TRBV19	TRBJ1-5
CASSLWGREASPLHF	TRBV5-6	TRBJ1-6
CASTTGGITLGETQYF	TRBV5-1	TRBJ2-5
CASSPRVTRNTEAFF	TRBV18	TRBJ1-1
CASSRDRAGGYTF	TRBV6-5	TRBJ1-2
CAGSVFIDYGYTF	TRBV2	TRBJ1-2
CASSTPGGSNYGYTF	TRBV6-5	TRBJ1-2
CASRWDRTYNEQFF	TRBV27	TRBJ2-1
CASSFTQGGEQFF	TRBV12-3/TRBV12-4	TRBJ2-1
CASSPLGGQGWKGANVLTF	TRBV7-3	TRBJ2-6
CASSSQGYNEQFF	TRBV7-3	TRBJ2-1
CASSIGLREAFF	TRBV19	TRBJ1-1
CASSSRQGPDYSPLHF	TRBV11-2	TRBJ1-6
CATSDVGGQGNEQFF	TRBV24-1	TRBJ2-1
CASSYLGYTF	TRBV6-5	TRBJ1-2
CASSLTPTFNEKLFF	TRBV7-9	TRBJ1-4